This TCR beta chain was recovered during a study of shared clonotypes between healthy human individuals. As handled by the study authors: Because ImmunoSEQ provided only junction sequences with no quality scores, the filtering differed. Libraries were prepared by immunoSEQ multiplex PCR; TCRdb keeps only in-frame clonotypes and omits some of them. From that table come the V and J calls and clone size; the DNA was used to work out D and trimming. This sample has some 2,000,000 clones, with approximately 94% found just once. Trimming took off 6 bases at V and 0 bases at J, with 9 bases between the two ends. Germline values: CDR1 MNHEY, CDR2 SVGAGI. CDR3 size: 13 residues.

The clonotype comes from a man between 18 and 29 years old in good health. Material for sequencing was naive CD4+ T cells sorted from blood. The subset was: CD45RA+ positively selected. V is TRBV6-5 and J is TRBJ2-7; no reliable D call. This chain's CDR3 is CASRGPSSYEQYF. In DNA form, the CDR3 reads TGTGCCAGCAGAGGGCCTAGCTCCTACGAGCAGTACTTC.